This T cell receptor beta chain was captured by sequencing in a study of blood T cell repertoires in COVID-19. As for the study in general: Acute and convalescent COVID-19 samples came from the United States, Italy and Spain.

In the authors' methods: Estimation of nucleated cell counts relied on the amplification of reference gene primers. Assay: immunoSEQ multiplex PCR; the TCRdb copy retains only in-frame clones and omits some. V, J and clone size reflect that table, while D and trimming were determined from the DNA. The sample carries around 150,000 clones, more than 60% recorded once. The CDR3 sequence is 15 residues long. Germline CDR1 SGHTA, CDR2 FQGNSA. V lost 1 base to trimming and J lost 10 bases; unmatched junction nucleotides: 3. Material for sequencing was peripheral blood. The chain combines TRBV7-2 with TRBJ2-1; 14 nucleotides match TRBD2. This receptor was obtained from a woman aged 50 to 60 with active or convalescent COVID-19. The CDR3 DNA follows: TGTGCCAGCAGCTTAGGACTAGCGGGGGGGCCGGAGCAGTTCTTC. Protein product: CASSLGLAGGPEQFF.